This T cell receptor (beta chain) was obtained from a study of shared clonotypes between healthy human individuals. Study results and limitations: On the whole, naive subsets had larger estimated richness than memory subsets had.

As for this clone: Antigen: not known. Different DNA sequences within this sample yield the same CDR3.

The CDR3 is 15 residues long. Germline values: CDR1 SGHTA, CDR2 FQGNSA. V shed 5 bases, J shed 4 bases, and the junction held 2 bases outside the gene matches. Sequencing was performed with immunoSEQ multiplex PCR; in TCRdb, only in-frame clones are kept and a portion is missing. The repertoire holds approximately 2.3 million clones, with 85% to 95% as singletons. The sequence came from a man in his late teens or twenties in good health. Some clones in this sample may be carry-over from other donors' samples. The source material was naive CD4+ T cells from PBMCs. This sample's subset: CD45RA+ positively selected. V and J are TRBV7-2 and TRBJ2-1; 13 positions agree with TRBD2. The CDR3 loop is CASSRTSGSYNEQFF. CDR3 coding DNA: TGTGCCAGCAGCCGGACTAGCGGGAGTTACAATGAGCAGTTCTTC.